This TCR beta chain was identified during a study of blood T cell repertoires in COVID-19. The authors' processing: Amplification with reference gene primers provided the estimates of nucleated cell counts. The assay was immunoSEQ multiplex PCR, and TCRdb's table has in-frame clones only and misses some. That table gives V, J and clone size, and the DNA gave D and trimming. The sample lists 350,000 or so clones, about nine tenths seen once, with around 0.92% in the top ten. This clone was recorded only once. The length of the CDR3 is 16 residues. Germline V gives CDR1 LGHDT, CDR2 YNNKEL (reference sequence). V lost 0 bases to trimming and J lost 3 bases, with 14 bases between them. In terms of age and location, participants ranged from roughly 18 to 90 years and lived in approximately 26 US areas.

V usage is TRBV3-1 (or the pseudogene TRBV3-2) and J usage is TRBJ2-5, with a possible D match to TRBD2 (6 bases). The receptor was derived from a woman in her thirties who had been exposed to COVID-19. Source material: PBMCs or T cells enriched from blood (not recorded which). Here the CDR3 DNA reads TGTGCCAGCAGCCAAGAGTGGCTAGCGACAAAAGAGACCCAGTACTTC. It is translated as CASSQEWLATKETQYF.